Listed here are 20 T cell receptor beta chains from one sample, sequenced in a study of T cell repertoires in ileal Crohn's disease. Assay: immunoSEQ multiplex PCR; the TCRdb copy retains only in-frame clones and omits some. There are 5,500 to 9,000 clones in the sample; 60% to 75% occur only once, and around a sixth lies in the top ten. Sequenced sample: ileal tissue. Receptors originate from an adult with Crohn's disease.

The chain links TRBV7-6 to TRBJ2-1; 7 positions agree with TRBD2. With 5 bases clipped from V and 0 bases from J, the junction kept 7 bases outside the gene matches. Germline V CDR1 and CDR2: SGHVS, FNYEAQ. This CDR3 contains 16 residues. The CDR3 spells CASSRPAGSSYNEQFF. As DNA, the CDR3 is TGTGCCAGCAGCCGTCCAGCGGGGAGCTCCTACAATGAGCAGTTCTTC. The variable domain in full, with the rest retrieved from reference TRBV7-6 and TRBJ2-1, is GAGVSQSPRYKVTKRGQDVALRCDPISGHVSLYWYRQALGQGPEFLTYFNYEAQQDKSGLPNDRFSAERPEGSISTLTIQRTEQRDSAMYRCASSRPAGSSYNEQFFGPGTRLTVL.

The CDR3 DNA reads as TGTGCCAGCAGTGCCCTAGACTTCCACTTT. It translates to CASSALDFHF. The rearrangement joins TRBV28 to TRBJ1-6; D is unclear. Germline V lookup: CDR1 MDHEN, CDR2 SYDVKM. CDR3 length equals 10 residues. The germline V and J ends were trimmed by 5 bases and 17 bases, with 10 bases remaining between them.

This chain connects TRBV15 to TRBJ2-5; the D gene is possibly TRBD1 (5 bases). V was trimmed by 4 bases and J by 0 bases, leaving 9 bases between them. Germline assignment: CDR1 LNHNV and CDR2 YYDKDF (reference sequence). CDR3 length equals 14 residues. The DNA of the CDR3 is TGTGCCACCAGCATTATAGGGGACCAAGAGACCCAGTACTTC. This codes for CATSIIGDQETQYF.

The J gene is TRBJ1-1, the V gene TRBV6-5; D is perhaps TRBD1 (6 bases). V was pared by 0 bases and J by 5 bases, with 16 bases between. The CDR3 covers 16 residues. Germline assignment: CDR1 MNHEY and CDR2 SVGAGI. DNA of the CDR3: TGTGCCAGCAGTTACTCGAATCGCAGGGGAGGGACTGAAGCTTTCTTT. Residues: CASSYSNRRGGTEAFF.

This clone was recorded a few times. The chain is built from TRBV13 and TRBJ2-2; no definite D call. Trimming removed 0 bases at V and 6 bases at J, with 8 bases between. CDR1 and CDR2 (germline): PRHDT, FYEKMQ (reference sequence). The CDR3 contains 14 residues. The CDR3 here is CASSLGRVAGELFF. The CDR3 DNA sequence: TGTGCCAGCAGCTTAGGCCGTGTTGCCGGGGAGCTGTTTTTT.

This clone was found a few times. CDR3 nucleotide sequence: TGTGCCAGCAGCTTACAGGGGCAGGGGGCGAGAGGCTACACCTTC. The encoded protein is CASSLQGQGARGYTF. V and J are TRBV7-2 and TRBJ1-2, with TRBD1 matching over 8 bases. Losses at the gene ends were 2 bases for V and 8 bases for J; bases not matched to a gene: 10. This CDR3 is 15 amino acids long. The germline V gene has CDR1 SGHTA and CDR2 FQGNSA.

This clone occurred a few times. This chain links TRBV10-2 with TRBJ2-7, with TRBD1 as a possible D gene (5 bases). With 3 bases removed from V and 4 bases from J, the gap between germline ends came to 13 bases. The V gene's germline CDR1 is WSHSY and CDR2 SAAADI. The CDR3 length is 14 residues. DNA of the CDR3: TGCGCCAGCAGTGATGGGGCGAACAAGTACGAGCAGTACTTC. This gives the protein CASSDGANKYEQYF.

This clone was seen a single time. The chain employs TRBV7-8 and TRBJ2-5, with D possibly being TRBD2 (6 bases). Gene TRBJ2-7 matches the end of the DNA better, so the J call may be wrong. In germline, CDR1 is SGHVS, CDR2 FQNEAQ. This CDR3 spans 15 amino acids. Here the CDR3 reads CASSLAGGVRAEQYF. CDR3 bases: TGTGCCAGCAGCTTAGCCGGCGGGGTTCGGGCCGAGCAGTACTTC.

The rearrangement links TRBV7-9 to TRBJ1-2, with D maybe TRBD1 (5 bases). The CDR3 sequence is 17 residues long. The ends were cut back, 4 bases at V and 4 bases at J, with 22 bases in the middle. Germline CDR1 and CDR2: SEHNR and FQNEAQ (reference sequence). CDR3 residues: CASSSSSPLTDPYGYTF. CDR3 nucleotide sequence: TGTGCCAGCAGCTCCTCGTCCCCCTTGACAGATCCCTATGGCTACACCTTC.

The CDR3 loop reads CASSQGGGGQPQHF. CDR3 nucleotides: TGCGCCAGCAGCCAAGGGGGGGGTGGGCAGCCCCAGCATTTT. This sequence joins TRBV5-1 and TRBJ1-5; possibly TRBD1 for D (6 bases). Germline CDR1 and CDR2: SGHRS and YFSETQ. Deletions cut 4 bases from V and 7 bases from J, with 15 bases between. This CDR3 is built from 14 residues.

The genes are TRBV19 and TRBJ2-3, with TRBD2 as a possible D gene (5 bases). V was shortened by 9 bases and J by 3 bases, with 19 bases between the two germline ends. The CDR3 consists of 15 residues. Germline CDR1 LNHDA, CDR2 SQIVND (reference sequence). As DNA, the CDR3 is TGTGCCAGCTCGACCCGGACGACGGGAACAGATACGCAGTATTTT. This gives the protein CASSTRTTGTDTQYF. The entire variable domain, with the rest obtained from reference TRBV19 and TRBJ2-3, is as follows: DGGITQSPKYLFRKEGQNVTLSCEQNLNHDAMYWYRQDPGQGLRLIYYSQIVNDFQKGDIAEGYSVSREKKESFPLTVTSAQKNPTAFYLCASSTRTTGTDTQYFGPGTRLTVL.

In its sample, this clone was seen a few times. This chain links TRBV4-3 with TRBJ1-1; D remains unclear. This CDR3 comprises 15 residues. Trimming pared 0 bases from V and 0 bases from J, leaving 8 bases between. Germline CDR1 reads LGHNA; CDR2 reads YSLEER. For the CDR3, the DNA is TGCGCCAGCAGCCAAGAAGGAGACCTGAACACTGAAGCTTTCTTT. Its translation is CASSQEGDLNTEAFF.

The chain has TRBV5-1 and TRBJ2-5; D possibly corresponds to TRBD1 (5 bases). This CDR3 spans 12 amino acids. V lost 4 bases to trimming and J lost 12 bases, with 16 bases between them. The V gene's germline CDR1 is SGHRS and CDR2 YFSETQ. CDR3 sequence: CASSVAQAPEYF. CDR3 nucleotides: TGCGCCAGCAGCGTGGCACAGGCCCCCGAGTACTTC.

This chain joins TRBV27 and TRBJ2-3; possible D gene TRBD2, 5 bases. This CDR3 is 12 amino acids long. Germline CDR1 is MNHEY and CDR2 is SMNVEV (reference sequence). V was shortened by 2 bases and J by 5 bases, with 5 bases between the two germline ends. CDR3 loop: CASSLGRDTQYF. The DNA of the CDR3 is TGTGCCAGCAGTTTAGGGAGAGATACGCAGTATTTT.

This chain connects TRBV21-1 to TRBJ2-7; the table assigns TRBD1, which was not confirmed against the DNA. TRBV21-1 is assigned pseudogene status. The CDR3 has 17 amino acids. The CDR3 reads CASSPKKWTGWIYEQYF. CDR3 sequence (DNA): TGTGCCAGCAGCCCAAAAAAATGGACAGGGTGGATCTACGAGCAGTACTTC.

The genes are TRBV5-6 and TRBJ2-3, with TRBD2 matching over 8 bases. V lost 1 base and J lost 5; bases outside the gene matches: 9. In germline, CDR1 is SGHDT, CDR2 YYEEEE. The CDR3 spans 16 residues. The CDR3 DNA reads as TGTGCCAGCAGCTTGCGGGGGCGCGGGGGGTTAGATACGCAGTATTTT. Translating gives CASSLRGRGGLDTQYF.

V usage is TRBV6-4 and J usage is TRBJ1-2; D not certain. The CDR3 contains 14 residues. The V end was cut by 3 bases, the J end by 4 bases, with 12 bases between. Germline CDR1 MRHNA, CDR2 SNTAGT. The CDR3, as DNA: TGTGCCAGCAGTGATGAGGCCGGTGGCTATGGCTACACCTTC. As protein: CASSDEAGGYGYTF.

This clone was counted only a few times. This chain uses TRBV12-5 with TRBJ2-7, with TRBD1 matching 10 bases. J gave up 7 bases and V 3 bases, and 15 bases lay outside the gene matches. CDR1 is LGHNT, CDR2 FRNRAP, per germline. The CDR3 is 17 residues long. CDR3 coding DNA: TGTGCTAGTGGTTTAGCCCGCGGTGGGGACAGGGGATGGGAGCAGTACTTC. Its translation: CASGLARGGDRGWEQYF.

The rearrangement joins TRBV20-1 to TRBJ2-5; D uncertain. V was pared by 7 bases and J by 2 bases, with 8 bases between. The CDR3 is 11 residues long. The germline CDR1 and CDR2 sequences are DFQATT and SNEGSKA (reference sequence). The CDR3 reads CSGLVQETQYF. The CDR3 region has the DNA TGCAGTGGACTGGTTCAAGAGACCCAGTACTTC.

This clone counts as large (0.1 to 1%). The chain links TRBV4-3 to TRBJ2-3; the match to TRBD2 covers 8 bases. Germline V lookup: CDR1 LGHNA, CDR2 YSLEER. The J segment lost 3 bases and the V segment lost 0 bases, leaving 17 bases of the junction unmatched. This CDR3 spans 20 amino acids. CDR3 bases: TGCGCCAGCAGCCAAGAGTTTAGGCGGGGGGCCCCCGTTTCGACAGATACGCAGTATTTT. Encoded protein: CASSQEFRRGAPVSTDTQYF.